Listed here is a single T cell receptor (beta chain). Its antigen is unidentified. Relative to the germline gene, one junction end is altered; a read error may explain this. Subsequent to less than eleven days of culture, CD4+ T cells were isolated. Their SARS-CoV-2 infection, verified by PCR, occurred between March and December 2020. Participants each got two BNT162b2 or mRNA-1273 vaccine doses. Sequencing was performed with immunoSEQ multiplex PCR; in TCRdb, only in-frame clones are kept and a portion is missing. Of roughly 51,000 clones in the sample, about 74% are singletons; the top ten hold roughly 5.2%. These data are taken from a study of vaccination effects on CD4 cells after COVID-19. The CDR3 runs 14 residues. In germline, CDR1 is SSHAT, CDR2 FNYEAQ (reference sequence).

J is TRBJ2-7 and V is TRBV7-7; the D gene is possibly TRBD2 (6 bases). The TCR sequence derives from a human donor who had a prior SARS-CoV-2 infection. Source: CD4+ T cells from PBMCs cultured without peptide, taken after COVID-19 vaccination. The CDR3 nucleotides are TGTGCTAGCAGCCCAAGAGGGAGGTTGGACGAGCAGTACTTC. Protein sequence: CASSPRGRLDEQYF.